These 7 T cell receptor beta chains came from one sample sequenced in a study of cytomegalovirus exposure and HLA in healthy donors (dated by TCRdb to about 2017). Library creation used the immunoSEQ multiplex PCR assay. The table was pulled from immuneACCESS by TCRdb, which kept in-frame rearrangements only. Such tables lose some clones; where checked, under half of the loss comes from unresolved V genes, and the rest has no known cause. This sample is represented by roughly 140,000 clones; roughly 86% of them were singletons. The ten top clones hold just under 9% of the sample. The specimen was PBMCs. Source of these receptors: a man between 18 and 29 years old in good health and CMV-seropositive.

CDR3 DNA sequence: TGTGCCAGTGCCCCAACGGGACAGTTACACACTGAAGCTTTCTTT. Its translation is CASAPTGQLHTEAFF. V is TRBV19 and J is TRBJ1-1, with TRBD1 matching 7 bases. CDR1 is LNHDA, CDR2 SQIVND, per germline (reference sequence). The CDR3 is 15 amino acids. J was trimmed by 3 bases and V by 8 bases; bases with no gene match: 12.

This chain connects TRBV4-1 to TRBJ2-7; 10 bases agree with TRBD1. Germline-derived CDR1 and CDR2 are MGHRA and YSYEKL. Trimming cost V 2 bases and J 4 bases; bases outside gene matches: 5. This CDR3 comprises 15 residues. CDR3 nucleotide sequence: TGCGCCAGCAGCCAACTCAGGACAGGGGGGTACGAGCAGTACTTC. This encodes CASSQLRTGGYEQYF.

The V and J genes are TRBV5-1 and TRBJ2-1, with 11 bases that match TRBD1. The CDR3 is made up of 17 amino acids. Looked up from germline, CDR1 is SGHRS and CDR2 is YFSETQ. The V segment lost 2 bases and the J segment 7 bases; nucleotides outside the gene matches: 11. CDR3 protein: CASSFASPGTGGNEQFF. In DNA form, the CDR3 reads TGCGCCAGCAGCTTCGCTAGCCCCGGGACAGGGGGGAATGAGCAGTTCTTC.

Comment on this clone: This same CDR3 is encoded by further DNA sequences in the sample. This chain connects TRBV5-1 to TRBJ2-3; 7 bases line up with TRBD2. CDR1 SGHRS and CDR2 YFSETQ come from the germline V gene. The J segment lost 1 base and the V segment lost 1 base, leaving 0 bases of the junction unmatched. The CDR3 runs 14 residues. Here the CDR3 reads CASSLTSGTDTQYF. Written as DNA, the CDR3 is TGCGCCAGCAGCTTGACTAGCGGCACAGATACGCAGTATTTT.

The chain is built from TRBV29-1 and TRBJ1-4, with D perhaps TRBD1 (5 bases). V was cut by 6 bases and J by 5 bases, with 10 bases left in between. Germline V gene data show CDR1 as SQVTM and CDR2 as ANQGSEA. The CDR3 runs to 12 residues. The CDR3 DNA reads as TGCAGCGTAGACAGCTCCAATGAAAAACTGTTTTTT. Translating it yields CSVDSSNEKLFF.

V gene TRBV2 combines with J gene TRBJ1-2; 12 bases match TRBD1. CDR3 length: 17 residues. Germline values: CDR1 SNHLY, CDR2 FYNNEI. V lost 6 bases to trimming and J lost 4 bases; unmatched junction nucleotides: 12. Here the CDR3 reads CASSPEGQGALGYGYTF. The CDR3 DNA reads TGTGCCAGCAGCCCGGAGGGACAGGGGGCGCTTGGCTATGGCTACACCTTC.

The rearrangement uses TRBV6-6 and TRBJ2-2, with TRBD2 matching over 7 bases. Germline trimming cut 5 bases from V and 0 bases from J; bases unmatched to any gene: 3. CDR1 is MNHNY and CDR2 is SVGAGI in the germline V gene (reference sequence). The CDR3 is made up of 15 amino acids. DNA of the CDR3: TGTGCCAGCAGTAAAGCGGGATCGAACACCGGGGAGCTGTTTTTT. This encodes CASSKAGSNTGELFF.